The 21 T cell receptor beta chains below come from one sample, sequenced in a study of blood T cell repertoires in COVID-19. TCRdb keeps only in-frame clones here, not all; method: immunoSEQ multiplex PCR. The sample includes about 160,000 clones, about 80% of them seen just once. The sequencing input was peripheral blood. Receptor source: a woman of 80 years or more with acute or convalescent COVID-19.

This clone came up once. This chain uses TRBV5-6 with TRBJ1-2, with TRBD1 matching over 7 bases. The CDR3 has 12 residues. J was trimmed by 7 bases and V by 0 bases; bases with no gene match: 0. Per germline, CDR1 SGHDT and CDR2 YYEEEE. Here the CDR3 DNA reads TGTGCCAGCAGCTTGGACAGGGGTGGCTACACCTTC. Translation gives CASSLDRGGYTF.

J is TRBJ2-2 and V is TRBV5-1, with D hard to call. CDR1 and CDR2 from the germline V gene are SGHRS and YFSETQ. There are 14 residues in the CDR3. The ends were cut back, 1 base at V and 2 bases at J, with 6 bases in the middle. CDR3 sequence: CASSLLANTGELFF. DNA of the CDR3: TGCGCCAGCAGCTTGCTGGCCAACACCGGGGAGCTGTTTTTT.

This clone was seen a single time. The rearrangement links TRBV6-5 to TRBJ2-7; D is perhaps TRBD2 (6 bases). Germline V gene lookup returns CDR1 MNHEY and CDR2 SVGAGI. This CDR3 region has 14 residues. V lost 5 bases to trimming and J lost 0 bases, with 11 bases between them. CDR3 loop: CASSPSSVSYEQYF. The DNA for the CDR3 is TGTGCCAGCAGTCCCTCTAGCGTCTCCTACGAGCAGTACTTC.

The chain carries TRBV2 and TRBJ2-7; 7 nucleotides line up with TRBD1. CDR3 length equals 13 residues. Germline CDR1 reads SNHLY; CDR2 reads FYNNEI. Trimming at V came to 4 bases and at J to 4 bases, leaving 4 bases not matched to a gene. Written as DNA, the CDR3 is TGTGCCAGCAGTGTGGCCAGGGGGTACGAGCAGTACTTC. This translates into CASSVARGYEQYF.

The chain couples TRBV11-2 to TRBJ1-4; 7 nucleotides align to TRBD1. The CDR3 length is 13 residues. With V trimmed by 3 bases and J by 8 bases, 3 bases remained unmatched. CDR1 is SGHAT and CDR2 is FQNNGV in the germline V gene. CDR3 sequence (DNA): TGTGCCAGCAGCTTTACAGGGGACGAAAAACTGTTTTTT. Amino acids: CASSFTGDEKLFF.

This clone was observed a single time. The gene calls are TRBV27 and TRBJ1-5, with D uncertain. Germline values: CDR1 MNHEY, CDR2 SMNVEV (reference sequence). The CDR3 covers 14 residues. The V gene lost 5 bases and the J gene lost 0 bases, with 8 bases spanning the gap. CDR3 sequence reads: CASSPLVSNQPQHF. DNA for the CDR3: TGTGCCAGCAGTCCCCTAGTTAGCAATCAGCCCCAGCATTTT.

The chain joins TRBV10-3 to TRBJ2-2; D uncertain. The CDR3 contains 13 residues. Trimming removed 3 bases at V and 6 bases at J, with 8 bases between. The germline V gene has CDR1 ENHRY and CDR2 SYGVKD. DNA of the CDR3: TGTGCCATCAGTGAACTTAGAGCCGGGGAGCTGTTTTTT. This translates into CAISELRAGELFF.

V usage is TRBV7-9 and J usage is TRBJ1-1; possibly TRBD1 for D (5 bases). There are 14 residues in the CDR3. The germline V gene has CDR1 SEHNR and CDR2 FQNEAQ (reference sequence). V was pared by 7 bases and J by 3 bases, with 15 bases between. CDR3 DNA sequence: TGTGCCAGCAAACCAGACAGCCCCTACACTGAAGCTTTCTTT. Translating it yields CASKPDSPYTEAFF.

The gene calls are TRBV6-4 and TRBJ2-3; D is ambiguous. The CDR3 length is 14 residues. Deletions cut 3 bases from V and 1 base from J, with 8 bases between. Germline assignment: CDR1 MRHNA and CDR2 SNTAGT. Here the CDR3 DNA reads TGTGCCAGCAGTGATTGGCAGGGCACAGATACGCAGTATTTT. Protein: CASSDWQGTDTQYF.

This clone was counted once. The chain links TRBV19 to TRBJ2-7; TRBD2 aligns across 8 bases. CDR1 LNHDA and CDR2 SQIVND come from the germline V gene (reference sequence). This CDR3 region has 14 residues. J lost 1 base, V lost 5 bases, and 4 bases had no gene match. CDR3 residues: CASSAGLASYEQYF. CDR3 nucleotide sequence: TGTGCCAGTAGTGCTGGACTAGCTTCCTACGAGCAGTACTTC.

The V gene is TRBV6-6, the J gene TRBJ2-4, with 11 bases fitting TRBD2. V shed 4 bases, J shed 7 bases, and the junction held 9 bases outside the gene matches. The CDR3 loop spans 16 amino acids. Germline CDR1 MNHNY, CDR2 SVGAGI (reference sequence). The CDR3 DNA is TGTGCCAGCAGTTTAACTAGCGGGAGAAGGGGGAACATTCAGTACTTC. This encodes CASSLTSGRRGNIQYF.

This chain links TRBV7-2 with TRBJ2-3; 7 nucleotides agree with TRBD2. Trimming took 3 bases from V and 11 from J; bases not matched to a gene: 5. Per the germline V gene, CDR1 is SGHTA and CDR2 is FQGNSA. CDR3 length: 12 amino acids. In DNA form, the CDR3 reads TGTGCCAGCAGCTTTGCGGGAGCTGGGCAGTATTTT. This codes for CASSFAGAGQYF.

This clone showed up just once. The chain links TRBV5-1 to TRBJ1-1; 9 positions match TRBD1. CDR1 is SGHRS and CDR2 is YFSETQ in the germline V gene. The length of the CDR3 is 16 residues. The junction had 8 bases not matched to a gene; V was cut back by 4 bases and J by 1 base. CDR3 amino acids: CASSTGQGITNTEAFF. CDR3 nucleotide sequence: TGCGCCAGCAGCACGGGACAGGGAATCACGAACACTGAAGCTTTCTTT.

The chain couples TRBV10-2 to TRBJ1-4, with D perhaps matching TRBD1 (5 bases). Germline CDR1 reads WSHSY; CDR2 reads SAAADI. CDR3 length: 14 residues. Deletions cut 3 bases from V and 7 bases from J, with 12 bases between. CDR3 protein: CASSEGTKSEKLFF. CDR3 nucleotide sequence: TGCGCCAGCAGTGAAGGGACTAAGAGTGAAAAACTGTTTTTT.

The gene calls are TRBV19 and TRBJ1-1; tentative D call: TRBD1 (5 bases). The V end was cut by 0 bases, the J end by 6 bases, with 11 bases between. The germline CDR1 and CDR2 sequences are LNHDA and SQIVND (reference sequence). CDR3 length: 14 residues. The CDR3 DNA sequence: TGTGCCAGTAGTATAGACCGCAGGGTTGCTGAAGCTTTCTTT. Residues: CASSIDRRVAEAFF.

A few counts support this clone. The CDR3 coding sequence is TGTGCCAGCAGCTCCGGGACAGGGGCTAACTATGGCTACACCTTC. Its translation: CASSSGTGANYGYTF. The chain has TRBV5-4 and TRBJ1-2; TRBD1 matches at 10 bases. J was trimmed by 0 bases and V by 3 bases; bases with no gene match: 2. CDR1 and CDR2 (germline): SGHNT, YYREEE (reference sequence). CDR3 length: 15 residues.

The chain links TRBV11-2 to TRBJ1-2; no reliable D call. Germline V gene data show CDR1 as SGHAT and CDR2 as FQNNGV. The CDR3 has 14 amino acids. Deletions cut 1 base from V and 4 bases from J, with 10 bases between. The CDR3 region is CASSLVRGPYGYTF. Written as DNA, the CDR3 is TGTGCCAGCAGCTTAGTTCGAGGGCCCTATGGCTACACCTTC. The full variable domain, in which reference TRBV11-2 and TRBJ1-2 provide the parts outside the CDR3, is EAGVAQSPRYKIIEKRQSVAFWCNPISGHATLYWYQQILGQGPKLLIQFQNNGVVDDSQLPKDRFSAERLKGVDSTLKIQPAKLEDSAVYLCASSLVRGPYGYTFGSGTRLTVV.

This chain uses TRBV2 with TRBJ2-3; 7 bases align to TRBD1. Looked up from germline, CDR1 is SNHLY and CDR2 is FYNNEI. This CDR3 is built from 14 residues. The V segment lost 6 bases and the J segment 4 bases; nucleotides outside the gene matches: 7. CDR3 DNA sequence: TGTGCCAGCAGCCTGACAGGGAACCCAGATACGCAGTATTTT. This translates into CASSLTGNPDTQYF.

The CDR3 DNA follows: TGTGCCAGCAGTTACTTGGGGCGGAGTGAAGCTTTCTTT. This gives the protein CASSYLGRSEAFF. The chain recombines TRBV6-2 or TRBV6-3 with TRBJ1-1; maybe TRBD1 (5 bases). Germline values: CDR1 MNHEY, CDR2 SVGEGT. The CDR3 contains 13 residues. Trimming took 1 base from V and 7 from J, leaving 10 bases between them.

Regarding this clone: Distinct nucleotide sequences in the sample also encode this CDR3. This rearrangement joins TRBV2 to TRBJ1-1, with D hard to call. Trimming shortened V by 4 bases and J by 4 bases, and 13 bases separated the two germline ends. This CDR3 contains 14 residues. CDR1 is SNHLY and CDR2 is FYNNEI in the germline V gene. The CDR3 sequence: CASSGGGGLTEAFF. DNA of the CDR3: TGTGCCAGCAGTGGAGGAGGAGGGCTCACTGAAGCTTTCTTT.

This clone was found once. The genes are TRBV5-1 and TRBJ2-3; D is unclear. Between the trimmed V and J ends, which lost 0 bases and 2 bases, there was a span of 7 bases. The CDR3 consists of 14 residues. The germline gives CDR1 SGHRS, CDR2 YFSETQ. For the CDR3, the DNA is TGCGCCAGCAGCTTGGCAACATACACAGATACGCAGTATTTT. Its protein is CASSLATYTDTQYF.